This TCR beta chain comes out of a study of T cells in Graves' hyperthyroidism and ophthalmopathy. Study details: The authors collected peripheral blood at initial diagnosis, before any treatment.

This CDR3 region has 15 residues. Trimming cost V 1 base and J 5 bases, with 14 bases left between them. In germline, CDR1 is LNHNV, CDR2 YYDKDF (reference sequence). A remark on this clonotype: Its antigen is unknown.

It was RNA transcripts that yielded the amplified TCR beta CDR3 regions. With the HTBI primer set, the TCR CDR3 went through a first round of RT-PCR. TCRdb analysed the multiplex PCR reads with MiXCR anew, one entry per CDR3 protein. The table has hundreds of thousands of distinct CDR3 sequences, around 40% seen once. Study results and limitations: Classification by a 13 V-J model distinguished ophthalmopathy from stable hyperthyroidism. Most thyroid clonotypes with frequency above 0.001 were detected in blood.

The sequence came from a woman between 40 and 50 years old with Graves' hyperthyroidism. Material for sequencing was blood. V usage is TRBV15 and J usage is TRBJ1-1; D is uncertain. The CDR3, as DNA: TGTGCCACCAGCAGAGCCAGGCTGAAGTTGACTGAAGCTTTCTTT. Protein: CATSRARLKLTEAFF.